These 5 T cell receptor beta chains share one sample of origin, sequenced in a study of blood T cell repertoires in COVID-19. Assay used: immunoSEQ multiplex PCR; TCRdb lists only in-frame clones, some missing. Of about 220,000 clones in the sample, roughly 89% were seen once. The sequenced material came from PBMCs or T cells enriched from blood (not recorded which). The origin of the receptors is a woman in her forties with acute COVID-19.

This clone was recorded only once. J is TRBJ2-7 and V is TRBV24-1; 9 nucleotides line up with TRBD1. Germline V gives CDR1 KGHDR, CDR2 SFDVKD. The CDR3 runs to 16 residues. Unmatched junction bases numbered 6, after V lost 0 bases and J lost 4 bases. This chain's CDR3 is CATSDLPGQGEYEQYF. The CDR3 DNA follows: TGTGCCACCAGTGATTTGCCGGGACAGGGTGAGTACGAGCAGTACTTC.

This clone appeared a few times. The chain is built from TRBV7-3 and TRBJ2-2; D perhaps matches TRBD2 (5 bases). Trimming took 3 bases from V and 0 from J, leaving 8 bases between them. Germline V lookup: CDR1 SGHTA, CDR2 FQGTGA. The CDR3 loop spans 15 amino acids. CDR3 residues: CASSFEGPNTGELFF. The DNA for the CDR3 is TGTGCCAGCAGCTTCGAGGGTCCGAACACCGGGGAGCTGTTTTTT.

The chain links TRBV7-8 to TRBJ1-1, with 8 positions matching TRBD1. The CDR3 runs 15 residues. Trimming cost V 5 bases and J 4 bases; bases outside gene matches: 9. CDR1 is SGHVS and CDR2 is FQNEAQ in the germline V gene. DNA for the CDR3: TGTGCCAGCAGCGCCTCGACAGGGGTTAGCACTGAAGCTTTCTTT. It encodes CASSASTGVSTEAFF.

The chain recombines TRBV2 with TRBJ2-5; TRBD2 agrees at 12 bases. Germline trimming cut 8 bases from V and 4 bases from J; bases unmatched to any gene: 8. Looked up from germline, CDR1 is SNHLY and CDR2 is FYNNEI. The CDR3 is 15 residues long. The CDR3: CASGTPSGGVETQYF. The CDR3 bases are TGTGCCAGCGGGACCCCTAGCGGGGGGGTAGAGACCCAGTACTTC.

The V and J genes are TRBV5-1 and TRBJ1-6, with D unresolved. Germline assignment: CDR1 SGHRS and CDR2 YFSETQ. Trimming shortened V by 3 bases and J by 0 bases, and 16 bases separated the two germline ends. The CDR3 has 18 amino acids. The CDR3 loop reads CASSYYTGRSSYNSPLHF. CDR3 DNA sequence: TGCGCCAGCAGCTACTATACCGGGAGAAGCTCCTATAATTCACCCCTCCACTTT.